The sequence of this TCR beta chain was determined in a study of T-cell reconstitution after alpha-beta-depleted transplantation in children. V was trimmed by 4 bases and J by 0 bases, leaving 17 bases between them. CDR1 and CDR2 from the germline V gene are DFQATT and SNEGSKA (reference sequence). The CDR3 has 16 amino acids. The authors prepared the TCRbeta library with unique molecular identifiers. A single record per CDR3 protein comes from TCRdb applying MiXCR to the PCR reads. The table shows 200,000 to 300,000 distinct CDR3 sequences, with roughly a quarter occurring only once. This clonotype appeared a few times. Its antigen is undetermined. Study-level results: T-cell counts and diversity were attributed mostly to newly produced T cells one year after transplant. Certain patients had high TCRbeta diversity at day 60, and it came from recipient T cells and thymic progenitors that survived.

Sequencing was performed on PBMCs, taken before TCRalphabeta/CD19-depleted stem cell transplant. This chain links TRBV20-1 with TRBJ2-3, with a possible D match to TRBD2 (6 bases). The clonotype was recovered from a girl aged 2-10 years with Fanconi anemia, due to receive a stem cell transplant. The CDR3 DNA is TGCAGTGCTACTCAGCCCGCGGGGTATAGCACAGATACGCAGTATTTT. It yields the protein CSATQPAGYSTDTQYF.